Listed below are T cell receptor beta chains from one sample, sequenced in a study of Ad26.COV2.S vaccination and SARS-CoV-2 variants. Profiling relied on immunoSEQ multiplex PCR, and the TCRdb table lists in-frame clones only, not all of them. The table lists around 450,000 clones, approximately 92% of them singletons. The specimen was peripheral blood, collected in a trial of Ad26.COV2.S vaccine versus placebo. The origin of the receptors is a person aged 18-65 years who received the Ad26.COV2.S COVID-19 vaccine or a placebo. Each CDR3 is given with its conserved first and last residue. Fields, in order: J gene, clone size, D gene, V gene, CDR3 protein, CDR3 DNA. D genes are given only for firm matches. Size tells how often a clone was seen (once, few, many) or the class of an expanded clone, and some rows leave it out.

>TRBJ2-7|NA|NA|TRBV30
CAWSRRGERAYEQYF
TGTGCCTGGAGCCGACGGGGTGAGCGAGCCTACGAGCAGTACTTC
>TRBJ2-5|NA|NA|TRBV19
CASSMVIAETQYF
TGTGCCAGTAGTATGGTCATCGCTGAGACCCAGTACTTC
>TRBJ2-3|NA|NA|TRBV6-5
CASRMGTSQSQYF
TGTGCCAGCAGGATGGGGACGTCTCAGTCGCAGTATTTT
>TRBJ2-1|NA|TRBD2|TRBV2
CASLRPGTSGRMRDNEQFF
TGTGCCAGCCTAAGACCAGGGACTAGCGGGAGAATGAGGGACAATGAGCAGTTCTTC
>TRBJ2-7|NA|TRBD2|TRBV7-8
CASSSWVAGEAEQYF
TGTGCCAGCAGCTCCTGGGTAGCGGGAGAAGCCGAGCAGTACTTC
>TRBJ1-5|NA|NA|TRBV30
CAWTSGHQPQHF
TGTGCCTGGACGTCAGGGCATCAGCCCCAGCATTTT
>TRBJ1-4|NA|NA|TRBV12-3/TRBV12-4
CASSDYRVLRLFF
TGTGCCAGCAGTGACTACAGGGTATTGAGACTGTTTTTT
>TRBJ2-6|NA|TRBD1|TRBV14
CASSLTGGGFGANVLTF
TGTGCCAGCAGCCTGACAGGGGGAGGTTTTGGGGCCAACGTCCTGACTTTC
>TRBJ1-1|NA|NA|TRBV9
CASSPQGGARTEAFF
TGTGCCAGCAGCCCCCAGGGTGGGGCACGTACTGAAGCTTTCTTT
>TRBJ2-5|NA|NA|TRBV5-4
CASSLEADQETQYF
TGTGCCAGCAGCTTGGAGGCGGATCAAGAGACCCAGTACTTC
>TRBJ2-7|once|NA|TRBV28
CASKGPSYEQYF
TGTGCCAGCAAGGGACCTTCCTACGAGCAGTACTTC
>TRBJ2-1|once|TRBD2|TRBV19
CASTLAGAYEQFF
TGTGCCAGTACGCTAGCGGGAGCGTATGAGCAGTTCTTC
>TRBJ2-5|few|NA|TRBV9
CASSPRAGAVYQETQYF
TGTGCCAGCAGCCCGCGGGCGGGCGCAGTGTACCAAGAGACCCAGTACTTC
>TRBJ2-1|NA|NA|TRBV7-2
CASSLAGSLNEQFF
TGTGCCAGCAGCTTAGCGGGATCACTCAATGAGCAGTTCTTC
>TRBJ2-1|NA|NA|TRBV25-1
CASSGSHTYNEQFF
TGTGCCAGCAGTGGGTCCCACACATACAATGAGCAGTTCTTC
>TRBJ2-3|NA|TRBD2|TRBV14
CASSPGLAGGFRSTDTQYF
TGTGCCAGCAGCCCTGGACTAGCGGGAGGGTTTCGTAGCACAGATACGCAGTATTTT
>TRBJ2-3|NA|NA|TRBV6-4
CASSDTPGSPDTQYF
TGTGCCAGCAGTGACACTCCGGGTTCCCCAGATACGCAGTATTTT
>TRBJ2-7|once|NA|TRBV4-3
CASSHSSGPLYEQYF
TGCGCCAGCAGCCATTCCTCGGGACCTCTTTACGAGCAGTACTTC
>TRBJ2-3|NA|NA|TRBV27
CASSLSRLAADTQYF
TGTGCCAGCAGTTTATCGAGGCTAGCTGCAGATACGCAGTATTTT
>TRBJ2-1|once|TRBD1|TRBV24-1
CATSDFFGTGGSDRQFF
TGTGCCACCAGTGATTTTTTTGGGACAGGGGGCTCGGATAGGCAGTTCTTC
>TRBJ2-1|NA|NA|TRBV7-2
CASSGSTFGEQFF
TGTGCCAGCAGCGGAAGCACATTTGGTGAGCAGTTCTTC
>TRBJ1-3|NA|NA|TRBV5-8
CASSLGVRSSGNTIYF
TGTGCCAGCAGCTTGGGTGTGAGGTCCTCTGGAAACACCATATATTTT
>TRBJ1-3|NA|NA|TRBV6-6
CASGAGHTGNTIYF
TGTGCCAGCGGCGCGGGACATACAGGAAACACCATATATTTT
>TRBJ1-6|once|TRBD1|TRBV5-4
CASSSPRTGDNSPLHF
TGTGCCAGCAGCTCCCCCCGGACAGGAGATAATTCACCCCTCCACTTT
>TRBJ1-1|NA|NA|TRBV7-2
CASNLPITEAFF
TGTGCCAGCAACTTACCGATCACTGAAGCTTTCTTT
>TRBJ2-3|NA|NA|TRBV7-2
CASSLVRADTQYF
TGTGCCAGCAGCTTGGTGCGAGCAGATACGCAGTATTTT
>TRBJ1-5|NA|TRBD1|TRBV28
CASSLPDRAGQPQHF
TGTGCCAGCAGTTTACCCGACAGGGCTGGGCAGCCCCAGCATTTT
>TRBJ1-2|NA|NA|TRBV5-4
CASSWQGEYGYTF
TGTGCCAGCAGCTGGCAGGGTGAGTATGGCTACACCTTC
>TRBJ1-2|NA|NA|TRBV7-9
CASSWDNQYGYTF
TGTGCCAGCAGCTGGGACAATCAGTATGGCTACACCTTC
>TRBJ2-4|NA|TRBD2|TRBV6-5
CASSYSLAGLNIQYF
TGTGCCAGCAGTTACTCACTAGCGGGATTGAACATTCAGTACTTC
>TRBJ2-2|NA|TRBD1|TRBV6-5
CASSPGTVNTGELFF
TGTGCCAGCAGCCCCGGGACAGTAAACACCGGGGAGCTGTTTTTT
>TRBJ2-2|NA|TRBD2|TRBV19
CASQRGGRDTGELFF
TGTGCCAGTCAAAGGGGCGGGAGAGATACCGGGGAGCTGTTTTTT
>TRBJ1-1|NA|NA|TRBV5-4
CASSLGSQWNTEAFF
TGTGCCAGCAGCTTGGGGTCTCAATGGAACACTGAAGCTTTCTTT
>TRBJ2-7|NA|NA|TRBV28
CASSSNYEQYF
TGTGCCAGCAGTAGCAACTACGAGCAGTACTTC
>TRBJ2-2|NA|TRBD2|TRBV4-1
CASSQDLMGGYTGELFF
TGCGCCAGCAGCCAAGATCTAATGGGAGGGTACACCGGGGAGCTGTTTTTT
>TRBJ1-2|NA|NA|TRBV6-5
CASSQQAFYGYTF
TGTGCCAGCAGTCAACAGGCGTTCTATGGCTACACCTTC
>TRBJ2-5|NA|TRBD2|TRBV19
CASSAKPRTSALETQYF
TGTGCCAGTAGTGCAAAACCCCGGACTAGTGCTTTGGAGACCCAGTACTTC
>TRBJ1-3|once|NA|TRBV6-2/TRBV6-3
CASSSPPTPTSSGNTIYF
TGTGCCAGCAGTTCCCCACCGACACCAACGAGCTCTGGAAACACCATATATTTT
>TRBJ2-7|NA|NA|TRBV2
CASSEALFDLVDGQYF
TGTGCCAGCAGTGAAGCGCTTTTTGATTTGGTAGACGGGCAGTACTTC
>TRBJ1-1|NA|NA|TRBV4-3
CASSQDLRGQLGPSTEAFF
TGCGCCAGCAGCCAAGATCTCCGTGGACAGTTAGGTCCGTCCACTGAAGCTTTCTTT
>TRBJ2-5|NA|NA|TRBV7-9
CASSFHRENQETQYF
TGTGCCAGCAGCTTCCACAGGGAAAACCAAGAGACCCAGTACTTC
>TRBJ2-2|NA|TRBD2|TRBV4-2
CASSPRGASGWGNTGELFF
TGTGCCAGCAGCCCGCGGGGGGCTAGCGGGTGGGGGAACACCGGGGAGCTGTTTTTT
>TRBJ2-3|once|TRBD2|TRBV3-1/TRBV3-2
CASSPRLAGGSDTQYF
TGTGCCAGCAGCCCCCGGTTAGCGGGAGGATCAGATACGCAGTATTTT
>TRBJ2-3|NA|TRBD2|TRBV7-9
CASSRASGSTDTQYF
TGTGCCAGCAGCCGTGCTAGCGGCAGCACAGATACGCAGTATTTT
>TRBJ1-2|NA|NA|TRBV10-1
CASGGRRDPAGGYTF
TGCGCCAGCGGGGGACGGAGGGACCCCGCGGGTGGCTACACCTTC
>TRBJ2-7|NA|NA|TRBV6-5
CASGGGSRYEQYF
TGTGCCAGCGGCGGAGGATCGCGGTACGAGCAGTACTTC
>TRBJ2-6|NA|NA|TRBV6-6
CASSYVTSGANVLTF
TGTGCCAGCAGTTACGTTACATCTGGGGCCAACGTCCTGACTTTC
>TRBJ2-7|NA|TRBD2|TRBV7-8
CASSLRTSGIDEQYF
TGTGCCAGCAGCCTTAGGACTAGCGGGATAGACGAGCAGTACTTC
>TRBJ2-1|NA|TRBD1|TRBV9
CASSGRQGARAGEDNEQFF
TGTGCCAGCAGCGGCAGACAGGGGGCTCGAGCGGGAGAAGACAATGAGCAGTTCTTC
>TRBJ1-5|NA|NA|TRBV6-2/TRBV6-3
CASSYFTQPQHF
TGTGCCAGCAGTTACTTCACTCAGCCCCAGCATTTT
>TRBJ1-2|NA|NA|TRBV10-3
CAISPSDIPDGYTF
TGTGCCATCAGTCCTTCGGACATTCCGGATGGCTACACCTTC